The following is a T cell receptor beta chain sequence with its context. The antigen is not known. These data belong to a study of type 1 regulatory T cells. As for the study in general: T-allo10 is an in vitro-generated, Tr1-enriched CD4 T cell product specific for alloantigen.

TCRdb recomputed calls from the reads with MiXCR, one row per CDR3 protein. The sample lists tens of thousands of distinct CDR3 sequences; 9% to 15% were seen once. The V segment lost 11 bases and the J segment 5 bases; nucleotides outside the gene matches: 12. This CDR3 region has 14 residues. Germline-derived CDR1 and CDR2 are ENHRY and SYGVKD. The gene calls are TRBV10-3 and TRBJ1-1; 9 nucleotides agree with TRBD1. The sequenced sample was cultured non-Tr1 T cells, either the whole culture or a sorted T cell fraction (not recorded which). The TCR was taken from a human donor in good health. CDR3 residues: CAAAGTGWGTEAFF. The CDR3 region has the DNA TGTGCCGCCGCCGGGACAGGGTGGGGGACTGAAGCTTTCTTT.